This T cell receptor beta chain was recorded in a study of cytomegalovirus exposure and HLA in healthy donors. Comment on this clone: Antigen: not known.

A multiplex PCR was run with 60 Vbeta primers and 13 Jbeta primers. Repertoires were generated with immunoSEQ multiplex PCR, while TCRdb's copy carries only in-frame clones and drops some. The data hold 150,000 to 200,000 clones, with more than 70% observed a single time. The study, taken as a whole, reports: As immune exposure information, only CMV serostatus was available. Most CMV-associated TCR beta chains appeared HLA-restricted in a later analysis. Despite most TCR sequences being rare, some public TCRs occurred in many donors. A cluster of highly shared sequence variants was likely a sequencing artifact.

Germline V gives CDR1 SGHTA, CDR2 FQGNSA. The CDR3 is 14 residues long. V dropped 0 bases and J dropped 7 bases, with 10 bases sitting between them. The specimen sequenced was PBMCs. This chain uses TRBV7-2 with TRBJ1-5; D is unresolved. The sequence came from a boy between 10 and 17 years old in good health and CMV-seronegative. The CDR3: CASSLALSSQPQHF. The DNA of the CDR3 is TGTGCCAGCAGCTTAGCCCTTTCGAGCCAGCCCCAGCATTTT.